The 18 T cell receptor beta chains below come from one sample, sequenced in a study of CD8 T cells in Susac syndrome (dated by TCRdb to the late 2010s). Library preparation was by the immunoSEQ multiplex PCR assay. RNA was extracted with the RNeasy kit and about 0.5 to 1 ug was reverse transcribed using random hexamers. The raw public data were reprocessed by TCRdb itself: fastp quality trimming at Q25, MiXCR clonotype calling, in-frame beta chains only. Duplicate CDR3 protein sequences are folded into a single record with the most common DNA and genes. The sample table lists tens of thousands of distinct CDR3 sequences, around 94% of them with a count of one. The ten largest clones take up over 0.3% of the sample. The sequenced sample was CD4+ T cells from PBMCs. The receptors were gathered from a human donor with Susac syndrome.

The chain recombines TRBV3-1 with TRBJ2-7; D perhaps matches TRBD2 (7 bases). Germline CDR1 reads LGHDT; CDR2 reads YNNKEL (reference sequence). This CDR3 comprises 16 residues. Trimming pared 3 bases from V and 2 bases from J, leaving 17 bases between. In nucleotides, the CDR3 is TGTGCCAGCAGCCACGGGATCACCGGGGGGCCCTACGAGCAGTACTTC. Amino acid sequence: CASSHGITGGPYEQYF.

The V call is TRBV20-1, the J call TRBJ1-2; 7 nucleotides line up with TRBD1. Germline V gene data show CDR1 as DFQATT and CDR2 as SNEGSKA (reference sequence). V lost 2 bases and J lost 3; bases outside the gene matches: 18. This CDR3 region has 18 residues. CDR3 in DNA: TGCAGTGCTAGAAGGCTCGACAGGGATTTCGGTGGTGACTATGGCTACACCTTC. Translation gives CSARRLDRDFGGDYGYTF.

The chain couples TRBV5-1 to TRBJ2-7; no clear D gene. The CDR3 consists of 13 residues. The V gene lost 0 bases and the J gene lost 5 bases, with 9 bases spanning the gap. Germline values: CDR1 SGHRS, CDR2 YFSETQ. CDR3 protein: CASSLETNNEQYF. The CDR3, as DNA: TGCGCCAGCAGCTTGGAAACAAACAACGAGCAGTACTTC.

The chain employs TRBV28 and TRBJ1-1; perhaps TRBD1 as D (6 bases). CDR3 length equals 14 residues. The germline CDR1 and CDR2 sequences are MDHEN and SYDVKM. Trimming shortened V by 8 bases and J by 6 bases, and 19 bases separated the two germline ends. The CDR3 loop is CASHAGGRRAEAFF. CDR3 DNA sequence: TGTGCCAGCCATGCCGGGGGGCGTCGGGCTGAAGCTTTCTTT.

The chain couples TRBV3-1 to TRBJ1-1, with 9 bases aligning to TRBD1. Germline-derived CDR1 and CDR2 are LGHDT and YNNKEL (reference sequence). The V and J ends lost 1 base and 2 bases, in that order; junction bases with no gene match: 11. This CDR3 region has 18 residues. The CDR3 protein is CASSQAGLRDRANTEAFF. The CDR3 coding sequence is TGTGCCAGCAGCCAAGCTGGATTGAGGGACAGGGCCAACACTGAAGCTTTCTTT.

V usage is TRBV2 and J usage is TRBJ1-1; D might be TRBD1 (5 bases). V was shortened by 7 bases and J by 5 bases, with 20 bases between the two germline ends. CDR1 SNHLY and CDR2 FYNNEI come from the germline V gene. The CDR3 runs 15 residues. The CDR3 loop is CASTLGASKPTEAFF. Here the CDR3 DNA reads TGTGCCAGCACGTTAGGGGCCTCGAAACCGACTGAAGCTTTCTTT.

This sequence joins TRBV28 and TRBJ2-5, with D perhaps given as TRBD1 or TRBD2 (6 bases each). The germline CDR1 and CDR2 sequences are MDHEN and SYDVKM. With 3 bases removed from V and 2 bases from J, the gap between germline ends came to 13 bases. The CDR3 is 15 residues long. This CDR3 reads CASSLSIGGQETQYF. CDR3 nucleotides: TGTGCCAGCAGTTTGAGTATAGGGGGGCAAGAGACCCAGTACTTC.

This chain uses TRBV6-5 with TRBJ1-4, with a tentative D call TRBD1 (6 bases). V gave up 6 bases and J gave up 7 bases, with 15 bases separating them. Per germline, CDR1 MNHEY and CDR2 SVGAGI. This CDR3 spans 14 amino acids. The CDR3 coding sequence is TGTGCCAGCAGCCCCGACAGGCGGGGTGAAAAACTGTTTTTT. Its protein is CASSPDRRGEKLFF.

J is TRBJ2-1 and V is TRBV15, with a tentative D call TRBD2 (6 bases). Germline CDR1 LNHNV, CDR2 YYDKDF (reference sequence). V was pared by 0 bases and J by 6 bases, with 12 bases between. CDR3 length: 15 amino acids. The chain's CDR3 is CATSRDPGGINEQFF. CDR3 DNA sequence: TGTGCCACCAGCAGAGATCCCGGGGGAATCAATGAGCAGTTCTTC.

This clonotype appeared a single time. This rearrangement joins TRBV3-1 to TRBJ1-5, with a possible D match to TRBD1 (5 bases). CDR1 and CDR2 (germline): LGHDT, YNNKEL (reference sequence). CDR3 length equals 14 residues. Trimming left V 4 bases short and J 2 bases short, with 9 bases between. The CDR3 bases are TGTGCCAGCAGCCGGGGGGTCGGCAATCAGCCCCAGCATTTT. The encoded protein is CASSRGVGNQPQHF.

This clonotype was seen only once. For the CDR3, the DNA is TGCGCCAGCAGCTTCGACAGCTCGGACATTCAGTACTTC. Its translation is CASSFDSSDIQYF. The V call is TRBV5-1, the J call TRBJ2-4, with D perhaps matching TRBD1 (5 bases). Germline CDR1 and CDR2: SGHRS and YFSETQ. Between the trimmed V and J ends, which lost 2 bases and 8 bases, there was a span of 11 bases. The CDR3 is 13 amino acids.

The chain is built from TRBV29-1 and TRBJ1-2; D gene ambiguous. Germline CDR1 reads SQVTM; CDR2 reads ANQGSEA. Trimming left V 4 bases short and J 2 bases short, with 14 bases between. This CDR3 comprises 14 residues. The CDR3 DNA reads as TGCAGCGTTGGGTACGGTACCGGCAACTATGGCTACACCTTC. It specifies CSVGYGTGNYGYTF.

V and J are TRBV3-1 and TRBJ2-7; 8 nucleotides match TRBD1. The CDR3 extends over 15 amino acids. The V and J ends lost 4 bases and 6 bases, in that order; junction bases with no gene match: 11. Germline V gene sequence: CDR1 LGHDT, CDR2 YNNKEL (reference sequence). The CDR3 sequence is CASSPTRDRRGEQYF. Here the CDR3 DNA reads TGTGCCAGCAGCCCAACGAGGGACAGGCGGGGCGAGCAGTACTTC.

This chain connects TRBV11-2 to TRBJ2-3, with 12 positions matching TRBD2. The CDR3 consists of 17 residues. V lost 1 base and J lost 1; bases outside the gene matches: 3. From germline, CDR1 is SGHAT and CDR2 FQNNGV. CDR3 coding DNA: TGTGCCAGCAGCTTAGCTAGCGGGGGGGCCCGCACAGATACGCAGTATTTT. Translated: CASSLASGGARTDTQYF. The whole variable domain, filled in from reference TRBV11-2 and TRBJ2-3, reads EAGVAQSPRYKIIEKRQSVAFWCNPISGHATLYWYQQILGQGPKLLIQFQNNGVVDDSQLPKDRFSAERLKGVDSTLKIQPAKLEDSAVYLCASSLASGGARTDTQYFGPGTRLTVL.

The chain carries TRBV30 and TRBJ1-3, with D hard to call. The germline V gene has CDR1 GTSNPN and CDR2 SVGIG (reference sequence). The CDR3 sequence is 15 residues long. V lost 1 base to trimming and J lost 9 bases, with 19 bases between them. The CDR3 spells CAWSGPVDMPVTIYF. The CDR3 coding sequence is TGTGCCTGGAGTGGGCCGGTAGACATGCCGGTCACCATATATTTT.

This clonotype was recorded only once. The rearrangement links TRBV14 to TRBJ2-1; a weak D match, TRBD2 (5 bases). The germline V gene encodes CDR1 SGHDN and CDR2 FVKESK. The CDR3 has 17 residues. The V end lost 0 bases, the J end lost 2 bases, and 14 bases lay between the germline ends. Here the CDR3 reads CASSQEFGETTYNEQFF. The CDR3 DNA reads TGTGCCAGCAGCCAAGAATTCGGGGAGACCACCTACAATGAGCAGTTCTTC.

V gene TRBV12-3 or TRBV12-4 combines with J gene TRBJ1-5, with 9 bases identical to TRBD1. V lost 6 bases and J lost 4; bases outside the gene matches: 7. This CDR3 is 15 amino acids long. Here the CDR3 reads CASRSTGTGNQPQHF. The CDR3 DNA sequence: TGTGCCAGCAGGTCGACCGGGACAGGGAATCAGCCCCAGCATTTT.

J is TRBJ2-6 and V is TRBV18; D gene uncertain. CDR1 is KGHSH and CDR2 is LQKENI in the germline V gene. The CDR3 spans 14 residues. The V end was cut by 3 bases, the J end by 2 bases, with 5 bases between. In DNA, the CDR3 is TGTGCCAGCTCACCCCTGACTGGGGCCAACGTCCTGACTTTC. This gives the protein CASSPLTGANVLTF.